This T cell receptor beta chain was recorded in a study of shared clonotypes between healthy human individuals. Regarding the study as a whole: Few donors limited the genetic and exposure-history diversity represented.

On this clone itself: Its target is unknown.

Sequencing of unsorted PBMC DNA was carried out using ten immunoSEQ deep assay plates. In the original processing: Junction-only immunoSEQ data arrived without quality scores, meaning filtering differed. Using immunoSEQ multiplex PCR, the repertoire was profiled, and TCRdb retains in-frame clones only, with some absent. That table gives V, J and clone size, and the DNA gave D and trimming. The table shows around 450,000 clones, with about four fifths occurring only once. Every one of the donors was a Caucasian adult that lived in Nashville, Tennessee. The clonotype comes from a middle-aged woman in good health. Some clones in this sample may be carry-over from other donors' samples. The sequenced sample was PBMCs.

CDR3 nucleotides: TGTGCCAGCAGTTCAGTGAAGGTGGACGAGCAGTACTTC. Its translation is CASSSVKVDEQYF. This rearrangement joins TRBV28 to TRBJ2-7; D gene ambiguous. CDR3 length equals 13 residues. V gave up 4 bases and J gave up 5 bases, with 12 bases separating them. Germline loops: CDR1 MDHEN, CDR2 SYDVKM.